These T cell receptor beta chains were read from a single sample in a study of cytomegalovirus exposure and HLA in healthy donors. Sequenced by immunoSEQ multiplex PCR; TCRdb stores in-frame clones only, minus some. The sample shows roughly 330,000 clones, around 90% of them seen only once. What was sequenced was PBMCs. All receptors come from a woman in her twenties or thirties in good health and CMV-seropositive. Both conserved end residues are part of each CDR3. A D gene is named only where the DNA matches it firmly. Size values are once, few and many counts, or a class for expanded clones, and some rows have none.

TRBD1	TRBV7-9	TRBJ1-5	NA	CASSRQGHSNQPQHF	TGTGCCAGCAGCCGACAGGGCCATAGCAATCAGCCCCAGCATTTT
TRBD1	TRBV30	TRBJ2-3	NA	CAAKYGTGVTDTQYF	TGTGCCGCCAAGTACGGGACAGGGGTCACAGATACGCAGTATTTT
TRBD2	TRBV15	TRBJ2-7	NA	CATSRDKSSGGEQYF	TGTGCCACCAGCAGAGATAAATCCAGCGGGGGCGAGCAGTACTTC
NA	TRBV28	TRBJ2-3	NA	CASIFVRPSQNTQYF	TGTGCCAGCATTTTCGTCAGGCCCTCCCAAAATACGCAGTATTTT
NA	TRBV4-2	TRBJ2-7	few	CASSQAGQAIAYEQYF	TGTGCCAGCAGCCAAGCGGGTCAGGCTATAGCCTACGAGCAGTACTTC
NA	TRBV4-1	TRBJ2-1	NA	CASSREIVYNEQFF	TGCGCCAGCAGCCGGGAGATAGTTTACAATGAGCAGTTCTTC
NA	TRBV7-6	TRBJ2-3	NA	CASSFSTGSDTQYF	TGTGCCAGCAGCTTTAGCACAGGGTCAGATACGCAGTATTTT
NA	TRBV29-1	TRBJ2-1	NA	CSSGNAGGEQFF	TGCAGCTCGGGGAACGCCGGGGGCGAGCAGTTCTTC
NA	TRBV5-6	TRBJ2-3	once	CASSLKGRRADTQYF	TGTGCCAGCAGCTTGAAGGGGAGGAGGGCAGATACGCAGTATTTT
TRBD2	TRBV27	TRBJ2-3	NA	CASSLERGMPDTQYF	TGTGCCAGCAGTTTAGAGCGGGGGATGCCAGATACGCAGTATTTT
TRBD2	TRBV9	TRBJ2-2	few	CASSVVPGLAGERELFF	TGTGCCAGCAGCGTAGTACCGGGACTAGCGGGAGAGAGGGAGCTGTTTTTT
NA	TRBV7-2	TRBJ1-5	NA	CASSPEGVQPQHF	TGTGCCAGCAGCCCCGAGGGGGTTCAGCCCCAGCATTTT
NA	TRBV27	TRBJ1-1	NA	CASSLPGTEAFF	TGTGCCAGCAGTTTACCGGGAACTGAAGCTTTCTTT
TRBD2	TRBV9	TRBJ2-7	NA	CASSVGRGGLLYEQYF	TGTGCCAGCAGCGTAGGGCGGGGGGGCCTCCTCTACGAGCAGTACTTC
NA	TRBV2	TRBJ1-1	NA	CASSGGRNTEAFF	TGTGCCAGCAGTGGCGGTAGGAACACTGAAGCTTTCTTT
NA	TRBV27	TRBJ1-5	NA	CASSASRGYNQPQHF	TGTGCCAGCAGTGCTTCCAGGGGCTACAATCAGCCCCAGCATTTT
NA	TRBV9	TRBJ2-1	NA	CASSAARYNEQFF	TGTGCCAGCAGCGCAGCCCGGTACAATGAGCAGTTCTTC
TRBD1	TRBV5-1	TRBJ1-1	NA	CASSPLGQSLEAFF	TGCGCCAGCAGCCCTCTGGGACAGTCACTTGAAGCTTTCTTT
TRBD1	TRBV5-8	TRBJ1-5	NA	CASSVGQGRNQPQHF	TGTGCCAGCAGCGTAGGACAGGGTAGGAATCAGCCCCAGCATTTT
NA	TRBV4-2	TRBJ1-4	NA	CASSQVLAGNEKLFF	TGTGCCAGCAGCCAAGTATTGGCAGGGAATGAAAAACTGTTTTTT
NA	TRBV27	TRBJ2-7	NA	CASSETAGAPSYEQYF	TGTGCCAGCAGTGAAACGGCGGGGGCACCGTCCTACGAGCAGTACTTC
NA	TRBV28	TRBJ1-2	NA	CASSFSDPPYGYTF	TGTGCCAGCAGTTTCTCAGACCCGCCCTATGGCTACACCTTC
TRBD1	TRBV5-8	TRBJ1-2	NA	CASSLGDRVLGGYTF	TGTGCCAGCAGCTTGGGGGACAGGGTACTAGGTGGCTACACCTTC
NA	TRBV11-2	TRBJ1-2	NA	CASSSQPGEVGVRGYTF	TGTGCCAGCAGCTCTCAGCCAGGGGAGGTCGGTGTCCGTGGCTACACCTTC
NA	TRBV7-2	TRBJ2-5	NA	CASSNPQFGLSGETQYF	TGTGCCAGCAGCAACCCCCAGTTTGGGCTGTCTGGAGAGACCCAGTACTTC
NA	TRBV2	TRBJ2-2	NA	CASWLGGSTGELFF	TGTGCCAGCTGGTTGGGCGGTAGCACCGGGGAGCTGTTTTTT
NA	TRBV9	TRBJ2-2	NA	CASSPRSNTGELFF	TGTGCCAGCAGCCCCCGCTCGAACACCGGGGAGCTGTTTTTT
NA	TRBV6-1	TRBJ2-7	once	CASRNTDFYAYEQYF	TGTGCCAGCAGAAACACGGACTTCTATGCCTACGAGCAGTACTTC
NA	TRBV19	TRBJ1-2	NA	CATNTGGRLYGYTF	TGTGCCACCAATACCGGGGGCCGGCTCTATGGCTACACCTTC
NA	TRBV11-3	TRBJ1-2	NA	CASSLRLEGYTF	TGTGCCAGCAGCTTGCGGTTGGAGGGTTACACCTTC
NA	TRBV14	TRBJ1-5	NA	CASSQEQSPFQPQHF	TGTGCCAGCAGCCAAGAGCAGTCCCCTTTTCAGCCCCAGCATTTT
TRBD1	TRBV27	TRBJ1-2	NA	CASSLSRGGASNYGYTF	TGTGCCAGCAGTTTATCTAGAGGGGGCGCGTCCAACTATGGCTACACCTTC
NA	TRBV5-1	TRBJ2-2	NA	CASSLGGVDTGELFF	TGCGCCAGCAGCTTGGGCGGGGTTGACACCGGGGAGCTGTTTTTT
NA	TRBV9	TRBJ1-1	NA	CASSPHVGQSGAFF	TGTGCCAGCAGCCCACATGTCGGACAGTCCGGCGCTTTCTTT
TRBD2	TRBV4-1	TRBJ2-3	NA	CASSYPGLAGSDTQYF	TGCGCCAGCAGCTATCCGGGACTAGCGGGATCAGATACGCAGTATTTT
NA	TRBV11-3	TRBJ2-7	NA	CASSSDHYEQYF	TGTGCCAGCAGCTCAGACCACTACGAGCAGTACTTC
NA	TRBV5-1	TRBJ2-2	NA	CASSFPLSGELFF	TGCGCCAGCAGCTTTCCCCTTTCCGGGGAGCTGTTTTTT
NA	TRBV19	TRBJ1-1	NA	CASSLGQLTEAFF	TGTGCCAGTAGCCTAGGACAACTCACTGAAGCTTTCTTT
TRBD1	TRBV27	TRBJ1-5	NA	CASRIQGQTYQPQHF	TGTGCCAGCAGAATACAGGGGCAGACATATCAGCCACAGCATTTT
NA	TRBV6-6	TRBJ1-1	NA	CASPSPLADTEAFF	TGTGCCAGCCCCTCCCCCTTGGCGGACACTGAAGCTTTCTTT
NA	TRBV7-6	TRBJ2-7	NA	CASSNTYEQYF	TGTGCCAGCAGCAATACCTACGAGCAGTACTTC
TRBD2	TRBV27	TRBJ2-7	NA	CASRRQGPVAGGFRVTHEQYF	TGTGCCAGCAGGAGACAGGGGCCGGTAGCGGGGGGGTTCAGGGTTACCCACGAGCAGTACTTC
NA	TRBV28	TRBJ2-7	NA	CASSPGPYEQYF	TGTGCCAGCAGTCCGGGACCCTACGAGCAGTACTTC
TRBD1	TRBV19	TRBJ2-7	NA	CASSMGQGGSYEQYF	TGTGCCAGTAGTATGGGACAGGGGGGATCCTACGAGCAGTACTTC
TRBD2	TRBV28	TRBJ2-7	NA	CASSLGLAGNDYEQYF	TGTGCCAGCAGTCTCGGACTAGCGGGCAATGACTACGAGCAGTACTTC
NA	TRBV27	TRBJ1-5	NA	CASSLVGNSNQPQHF	TGTGCCAGCAGTTTAGTAGGTAATAGCAATCAGCCCCAGCATTTT